One sample yielded the 27 T cell receptor beta chains listed below, sequenced in a study of blood T cell repertoires in COVID-19. The method was immunoSEQ multiplex PCR; TCRdb's version includes in-frame clones alone and lacks a portion of them. The table includes roughly 50,000 clones, around four fifths detected once. Sequenced material: peripheral blood. Receptor source: a man aged 50-60 years with acute or convalescent COVID-19.

This clone was detected only a few times. The CDR3, as DNA: TGTGCCAGCAGTGAAGCGTGGGCGGACATAGGGGAAAAACTGTTTTTT. The encoded protein is CASSEAWADIGEKLFF. The chain recombines TRBV6-1 with TRBJ1-4; perhaps TRBD1 as D (5 bases). The CDR3 consists of 16 residues. Germline CDR1 is MNHNS and CDR2 is SASEGT. Trimming stripped 0 bases from V and 8 bases from J, with 16 bases between.

This clone was counted only a few times. The chain combines TRBV4-1 with TRBJ1-5, with no clear D. Germline lookup yields CDR1 MGHRA and CDR2 YSYEKL. This CDR3 has 12 amino acids. The ends were cut back, 1 base at V and 7 bases at J, with 5 bases in the middle. The CDR3 spells CASSQVGQPQHF. The CDR3 DNA reads as TGCGCCAGCAGCCAAGTCGGGCAGCCCCAGCATTTT.

A single count supports this clone. V is TRBV3-1 (or the pseudogene TRBV3-2) and J is TRBJ2-7; D ambiguous. The CDR3 is 14 amino acids. The germline V and J ends were trimmed by 3 bases and 3 bases, with 12 bases remaining between them. Germline V lookup: CDR1 LGHDT, CDR2 YNNKEL (reference sequence). CDR3 DNA sequence: TGTGCCAGCAGCCACCCAACTCTGAACTACGAGCAGTACTTC. This translates into CASSHPTLNYEQYF.

This clone was recorded once. The chain combines TRBV5-8 with TRBJ2-3; TRBD2 matches at 8 bases. The CDR3 covers 15 residues. Germline-derived CDR1 and CDR2 are SGHTS and YDEGEE. With V trimmed by 5 bases and J by 2 bases, 7 bases remained unmatched. CDR3 in amino acids: CASSISGVITDTQYF. The CDR3 DNA sequence: TGTGCCAGCAGTATTAGCGGGGTAATCACAGATACGCAGTATTTT. The full variable domain, with the rest looked up from reference TRBV5-8 and TRBJ2-3, is EAGVTQSPTHLIKTRGQQATLRCSPISGHTSVYWYQQALGLGLQFLLWYDEGEERNRGNFPPRFSGRQFPNYSSELNVNALELEDSALYLCASSISGVITDTQYFGPGTRLTVL.

The chain links TRBV30 to TRBJ2-7; a possible D gene is TRBD2 (6 bases). The CDR3 has 15 amino acids. V lost 0 bases to trimming and J lost 6 bases, with 18 bases between them. Germline CDR1 and CDR2: GTSNPN and SVGIG (reference sequence). The CDR3 sequence: CAWSVRGGKRFEQYF. The CDR3 bases are TGTGCCTGGAGTGTACGCGGCGGGAAGAGGTTCGAGCAGTACTTC.

The V call is TRBV6-5, the J call TRBJ2-7, with 9 bases fitting TRBD1. V was clipped by 6 bases and J by 7 bases; unmatched bases: 7. Germline values: CDR1 MNHEY, CDR2 SVGAGI. The CDR3 has 13 amino acids. The CDR3 region is CASRAQGAEEQYF. As DNA, the CDR3 is TGTGCCAGCAGGGCACAGGGGGCGGAAGAGCAGTACTTC.

The chain is built from TRBV3-1 (or the pseudogene TRBV3-2) and TRBJ2-5; 7 bases line up with TRBD1. Germline V gene lookup returns CDR1 LGHDT and CDR2 YNNKEL (reference sequence). The V gene end was trimmed by 0 bases and the J gene end by 5 bases; junction bases not matched to a gene: 15. This CDR3 has 18 amino acids. CDR3: CASSQDRVTVRGRETQYF. The CDR3 DNA follows: TGTGCCAGCAGCCAAGATCGAGTCACCGTAAGGGGGCGGGAGACCCAGTACTTC.

The chain employs TRBV5-8 and TRBJ2-3; perhaps TRBD2 as D (5 bases). V dropped 2 bases and J dropped 0 bases, with 13 bases sitting between them. This CDR3 is 16 amino acids long. The germline gives CDR1 SGHTS, CDR2 YDEGEE. DNA of the CDR3: TGTGCCAGCAGCTTTTCCAGGACTTCTAGCACAGATACGCAGTATTTT. It is translated as CASSFSRTSSTDTQYF. Full variable domain (rest looked up from reference TRBV5-8 and TRBJ2-3): EAGVTQSPTHLIKTRGQQATLRCSPISGHTSVYWYQQALGLGLQFLLWYDEGEERNRGNFPPRFSGRQFPNYSSELNVNALELEDSALYLCASSFSRTSSTDTQYFGPGTRLTVL.

The chain has TRBV7-9 and TRBJ1-1; D gene uncertain. The CDR3 covers 13 residues. Trimming left V 5 bases short and J 8 bases short, with 15 bases between. Germline-derived CDR1 and CDR2 are SEHNR and FQNEAQ (reference sequence). CDR3 sequence reads: CASSRGGEREAFF. The CDR3 nucleotides read TGTGCCAGCAGCCGCGGCGGGGAGCGGGAAGCTTTCTTT.

The chain carries TRBV6-4 and TRBJ2-1, with 9 bases identical to TRBD2. The CDR3 is made up of 15 amino acids. V lost 4 bases, J lost 1 base, and 2 bases stayed unmatched. Germline loops: CDR1 MRHNA, CDR2 SNTAGT. The CDR3 nucleotides are TGTGCCAGCAGTGTCCTAGCGGGGTCCTACAATGAGCAGTTCTTC. This codes for CASSVLAGSYNEQFF.

This chain uses TRBV19 with TRBJ1-5, with 10 bases identical to TRBD1. This CDR3 has 15 amino acids. V trimming: 7 bases; J trimming: 2 bases; junction bases outside the gene matches: 5. CDR1 is LNHDA, CDR2 SQIVND, per germline (reference sequence). The DNA for the CDR3 is TGTGCCAGTATCCTGGGGACAGGGGGCAATCAGCCCCAGCATTTT. The encoded protein is CASILGTGGNQPQHF.

This clone showed up just once. The chain recombines TRBV2 with TRBJ2-1, with TRBD2 matching 11 bases. The CDR3 loop spans 14 amino acids. CDR1 is SNHLY and CDR2 is FYNNEI in the germline V gene. V lost 4 bases, J lost 7 bases, and 3 bases stayed unmatched. The chain's CDR3 is CASSVSGGANEQFF. The CDR3, as DNA: TGTGCCAGCAGTGTTAGCGGGGGGGCAAATGAGCAGTTCTTC.

V and J are TRBV4-2 and TRBJ1-3; 7 bases agree with TRBD1. CDR1 and CDR2 from the germline V gene are LGHNA and YNFKEQ. J gave up 3 bases and V 1 base, and 3 bases lay outside the gene matches. The CDR3 sequence is 15 residues long. This CDR3 reads CASSQGTGGGNTIYF. The DNA for the CDR3 is TGTGCCAGCAGCCAAGGGACAGGAGGTGGAAACACCATATATTTT.

The chain recombines TRBV28 with TRBJ2-7; 8 positions match TRBD1. Germline-derived CDR1 and CDR2 are MDHEN and SYDVKM. With 5 bases clipped from V and 5 bases from J, the junction kept 11 bases outside the gene matches. The length of the CDR3 is 15 residues. CDR3: CASSAMRTGIHEQYF. CDR3 coding DNA: TGTGCCAGCAGTGCAATGCGGACAGGGATCCACGAGCAGTACTTC. Filled out from reference TRBV28 and TRBJ2-7, the complete variable domain reads DVKVTQSSRYLVKRTGEKVFLECVQDMDHENMFWYRQDPGLGLRLIYFSYDVKMKEKGDIPEGYSVSREKKERFSLILESASTNQTSMYLCASSAMRTGIHEQYFGPGTRLTVT.

This clone was counted a few times. J is TRBJ2-5 and V is TRBV28; D might be TRBD2 (5 bases). This CDR3 spans 15 amino acids. V was clipped by 8 bases and J by 2 bases, with 18 bases between them. Germline CDR1 and CDR2: MDHEN and SYDVKM. DNA of the CDR3: TGTGCCAGCTTCCCTCTCGGGGAAAAACAAGAGACCCAGTACTTC. Its translation: CASFPLGEKQETQYF.

The rearrangement uses TRBV4-2 and TRBJ1-6; D gene unclear. The CDR3 consists of 15 residues. Germline V gives CDR1 LGHNA, CDR2 YNFKEQ. V was pared by 1 base and J by 6 bases, with 10 bases between. CDR3 protein: CASSQAQEFNSPLHF. Here the CDR3 DNA reads TGTGCCAGCAGCCAAGCCCAGGAATTTAATTCACCCCTCCACTTT.

The rearrangement links TRBV19 to TRBJ1-5; TRBD1 is a possible D gene (5 bases). The germline CDR1 and CDR2 sequences are LNHDA and SQIVND (reference sequence). The CDR3 contains 15 residues. V was shortened by 4 bases and J by 2 bases, with 12 bases between the two germline ends. The CDR3 here is CASSRYGAGNQPQHF. Written as DNA, the CDR3 is TGTGCCAGTAGTAGGTATGGGGCTGGCAATCAGCCCCAGCATTTT.

The V and J genes are TRBV15 and TRBJ1-1, with 8 positions matching TRBD1. Trimming removed 2 bases from V and 4 bases from J; junction bases left unmatched: 3. CDR1 LNHNV and CDR2 YYDKDF come from the germline V gene (reference sequence). CDR3 size: 14 residues. The CDR3 loop reads CATSRPGTGTEAFF. As DNA, the CDR3 is TGTGCCACCAGCAGACCCGGGACAGGCACTGAAGCTTTCTTT.

This chain joins TRBV29-1 and TRBJ1-3; unclear D gene. The V gene's germline CDR1 is SQVTM and CDR2 ANQGSEA. CDR3 length equals 13 residues. The V gene lost 3 bases and the J gene lost 0 bases, with 6 bases spanning the gap. CDR3 loop: CSVDGFSGNTIYF. DNA for the CDR3: TGCAGCGTTGACGGGTTCTCTGGAAACACCATATATTTT.

The chain has TRBV5-1 and TRBJ1-1, with 8 bases fitting TRBD1. The V gene's germline CDR1 is SGHRS and CDR2 YFSETQ. This CDR3 is 16 amino acids long. V shed 2 bases and J 0 bases; nucleotides not matched to a gene: 6. The CDR3 sequence is CASSFIQGGLNTEAFF. Written as DNA, the CDR3 is TGCGCCAGCAGCTTTATACAGGGGGGCTTGAACACTGAAGCTTTCTTT.

This clone came up once. J is TRBJ2-5 and V is TRBV5-1, with D perhaps matching TRBD2 (6 bases). This CDR3 contains 14 residues. V dropped 0 bases and J dropped 7 bases, with 13 bases sitting between them. Germline CDR1 and CDR2: SGHRS and YFSETQ. In DNA form, the CDR3 reads TGCGCCAGCAGCTTGGACCAGCCGGAGGGGACCCAGTACTTC. Its protein product is CASSLDQPEGTQYF.

J is TRBJ1-1 and V is TRBV28; D remains unclear. V gave up 8 bases and J gave up 1 base, with 8 bases separating them. Per the germline V gene, CDR1 is MDHEN and CDR2 is SYDVKM. The CDR3 is made up of 12 amino acids. CDR3 in amino acids: CASRVGNTEAFF. The CDR3 region has the DNA TGTGCCAGCCGGGTGGGGAACACTGAAGCTTTCTTT.

V is TRBV19 and J is TRBJ2-1, with 7 bases fitting TRBD1. Trimming took 6 bases from V and 10 from J; bases not matched to a gene: 3. Germline CDR1 and CDR2: LNHDA and SQIVND (reference sequence). CDR3 length: 11 residues. CDR3 DNA sequence: TGTGCCAGTAGCGACAGGGTGGAGCAGTTCTTC. The encoded protein is CASSDRVEQFF.

The chain carries TRBV7-9 and TRBJ2-1; D might be TRBD1 (6 bases). CDR3 length: 15 residues. Germline loops: CDR1 SEHNR, CDR2 FQNEAQ (reference sequence). V was cut by 1 base and J by 5 bases, with 12 bases left in between. For the CDR3, the DNA is TGTGCCAGCAGCTTAGAATGGTGGGACAACAATGAGCAGTTCTTC. This translates into CASSLEWWDNNEQFF.

The sample holds one count of this clone. The gene calls are TRBV7-6 and TRBJ2-5, with 13 bases lining up with TRBD2. Germline loops: CDR1 SGHVS, CDR2 FNYEAQ. The CDR3 consists of 16 residues. V shed 5 bases, J shed 2 bases, and the junction held 5 bases outside the gene matches. DNA of the CDR3: TGTGCCAGCAGCCTGACTAGCGGGGGGTTTCAAGAGACCCAGTACTTC. This gives the protein CASSLTSGGFQETQYF.

J is TRBJ2-7 and V is TRBV9, with TRBD2 as a possible D gene (6 bases). Trimming took off 0 bases at V and 3 bases at J, with 13 bases between the two ends. This CDR3 spans 15 amino acids. Per germline, CDR1 SGDLS and CDR2 YYNGEE. CDR3 region: CASSVEQGGGYEQYF. CDR3 sequence (DNA): TGTGCCAGCAGCGTAGAGCAGGGAGGTGGCTACGAGCAGTACTTC.

The V and J genes are TRBV5-6 and TRBJ2-7; 9 bases are a match to TRBD1. The CDR3 loop spans 14 amino acids. The V segment lost 4 bases and the J segment 3 bases; nucleotides outside the gene matches: 5. The germline CDR1 and CDR2 sequences are SGHDT and YYEEEE. Here the CDR3 reads CASSPGTGLYEQYF. For the CDR3, the DNA is TGTGCCAGCAGCCCCGGGACAGGGCTCTACGAGCAGTACTTC.